This note documents a single T cell receptor (beta chain) sequence. The antigen is undetermined. The entry originates in a study of cytomegalovirus exposure and HLA in healthy donors. On the study more broadly: Around 180 million T cells yielded approximately 110 million unique TCR beta sequences in earlier analysis.

The CDR3 length is 16 residues. CDR1 is LNHDA, CDR2 SQIVND, per germline (reference sequence). J was trimmed by 5 bases and V by 0 bases; bases with no gene match: 3. Both 60 Vbeta primers and 13 Jbeta primers went into the PCR. Clones were sequenced by immunoSEQ multiplex PCR, and TCRdb holds only the in-frame ones, with some missing. The data hold 200,000 to 250,000 clones, with around 86% observed a single time. Overall study findings and caveats: Reports state that TCR beta sequences accurately predicted most subjects' HLA-A and HLA-B alleles.

Specimen: PBMCs. V is TRBV19 and J is TRBJ2-6, with 8 bases lining up with TRBD2. The clonotype originates from a woman aged 45-60 years in good health and CMV-seropositive. The CDR3 spells CASSIDGGARANVLTF. For the CDR3, the DNA is TGTGCCAGTAGTATAGACGGGGGGGCTAGGGCCAACGTCCTGACTTTC.